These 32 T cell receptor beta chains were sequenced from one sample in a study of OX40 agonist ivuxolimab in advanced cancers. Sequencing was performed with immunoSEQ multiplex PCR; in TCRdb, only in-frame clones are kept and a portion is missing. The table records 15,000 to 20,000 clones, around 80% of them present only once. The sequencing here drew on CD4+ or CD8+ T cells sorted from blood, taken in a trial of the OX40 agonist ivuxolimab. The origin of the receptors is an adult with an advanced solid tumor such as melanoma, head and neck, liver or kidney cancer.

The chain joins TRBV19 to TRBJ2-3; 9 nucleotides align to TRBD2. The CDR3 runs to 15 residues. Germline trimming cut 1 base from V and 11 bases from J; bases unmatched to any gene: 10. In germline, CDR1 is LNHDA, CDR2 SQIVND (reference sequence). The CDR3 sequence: CASSIVSGSPDGQYF. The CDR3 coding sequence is TGTGCCAGTAGTATAGTTAGCGGGAGCCCTGATGGGCAGTATTTT.

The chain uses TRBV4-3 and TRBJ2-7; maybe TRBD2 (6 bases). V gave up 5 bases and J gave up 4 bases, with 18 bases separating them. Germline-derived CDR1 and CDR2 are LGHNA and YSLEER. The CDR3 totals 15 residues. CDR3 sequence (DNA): TGCGCCAGCAGCTCAGTTGCGGGGTCTGGGTACGAGCAGTACTTC. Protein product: CASSSVAGSGYEQYF.

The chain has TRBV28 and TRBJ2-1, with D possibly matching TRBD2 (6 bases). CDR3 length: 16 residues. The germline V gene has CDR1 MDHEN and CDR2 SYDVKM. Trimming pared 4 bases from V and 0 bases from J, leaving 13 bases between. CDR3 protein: CASSSPEGSSYNEQFF. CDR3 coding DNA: TGTGCCAGCAGTTCCCCGGAGGGTAGCTCCTACAATGAGCAGTTCTTC.

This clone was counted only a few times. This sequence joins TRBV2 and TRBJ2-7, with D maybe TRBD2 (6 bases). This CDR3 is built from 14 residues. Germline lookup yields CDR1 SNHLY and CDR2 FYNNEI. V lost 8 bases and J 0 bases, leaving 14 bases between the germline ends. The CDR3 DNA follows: TGTGCCAGCCGGGGGACGGTCCGCTCCTACGAGCAGTACTTC. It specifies CASRGTVRSYEQYF. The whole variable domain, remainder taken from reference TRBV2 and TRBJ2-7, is EPEVTQTPSHQVTQMGQEVILRCVPISNHLYFYWYRQILGQKVEFLVSFYNNEISEKSEIFDDQFSVERPDGSNFTLKIRSTKLEDSAMYFCASRGTVRSYEQYFGPGTRLTVT.

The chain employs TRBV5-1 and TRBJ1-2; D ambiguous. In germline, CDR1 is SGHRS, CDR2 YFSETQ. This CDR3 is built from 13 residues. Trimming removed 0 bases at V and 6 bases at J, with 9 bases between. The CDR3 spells CASSLEHRDGYTF. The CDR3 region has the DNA TGCGCCAGCAGCTTGGAACACCGCGATGGCTACACCTTC.

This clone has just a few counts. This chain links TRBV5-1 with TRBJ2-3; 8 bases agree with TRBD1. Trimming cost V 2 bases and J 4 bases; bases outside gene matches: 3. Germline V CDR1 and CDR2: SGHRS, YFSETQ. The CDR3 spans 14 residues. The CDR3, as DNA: TGCGCCAGCAGCTTAGGCAGGGGGCCAGATACGCAGTATTTT. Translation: CASSLGRGPDTQYF. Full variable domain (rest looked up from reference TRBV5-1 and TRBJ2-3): KAGVTQTPRYLIKTRGQQVTLSCSPISGHRSVSWYQQTPGQGLQFLFEYFSETQRNKGNFPGRFSGRQFSNSRSEMNVSTLELGDSALYLCASSLGRGPDTQYFGPGTRLTVL.

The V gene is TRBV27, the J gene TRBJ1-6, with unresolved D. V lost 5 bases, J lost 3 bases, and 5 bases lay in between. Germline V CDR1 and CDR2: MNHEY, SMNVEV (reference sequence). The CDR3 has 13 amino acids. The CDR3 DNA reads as TGTGCCAGCAGTCAAAACTATAATTCACCCCTCCACTTT. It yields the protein CASSQNYNSPLHF.

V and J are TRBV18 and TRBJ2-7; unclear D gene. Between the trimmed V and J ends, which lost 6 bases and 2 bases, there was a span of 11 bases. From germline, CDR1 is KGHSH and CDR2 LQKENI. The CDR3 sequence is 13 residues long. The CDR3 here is CASSLAAAYEQYF. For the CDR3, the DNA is TGTGCCAGCTCTCTCGCGGCGGCCTACGAGCAGTACTTC.

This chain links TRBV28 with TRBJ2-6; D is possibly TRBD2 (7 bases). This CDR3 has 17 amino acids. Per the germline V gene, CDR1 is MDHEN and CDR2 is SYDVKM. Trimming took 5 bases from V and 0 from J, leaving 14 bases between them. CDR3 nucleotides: TGTGCCAGCAGTCGGGCGGGGGCTTACTCTGGGGCCAACGTCCTGACTTTC. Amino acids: CASSRAGAYSGANVLTF.

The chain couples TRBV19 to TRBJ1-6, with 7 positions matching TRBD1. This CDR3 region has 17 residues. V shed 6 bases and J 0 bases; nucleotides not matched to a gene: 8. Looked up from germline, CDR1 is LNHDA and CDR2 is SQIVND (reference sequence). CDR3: CASSNRGQSSYNSPLHF. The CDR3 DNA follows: TGTGCCAGTAGCAACAGGGGTCAAAGCTCCTATAATTCACCCCTCCACTTT.

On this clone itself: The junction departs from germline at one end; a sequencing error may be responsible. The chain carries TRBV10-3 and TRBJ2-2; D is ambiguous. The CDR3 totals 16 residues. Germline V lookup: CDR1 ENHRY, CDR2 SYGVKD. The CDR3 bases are TGTGCCGTCAGTGAGTCGACACTAACGAACACCGGGGAGCTGTTTTTT. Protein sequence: CAVSESTLTNTGELFF.

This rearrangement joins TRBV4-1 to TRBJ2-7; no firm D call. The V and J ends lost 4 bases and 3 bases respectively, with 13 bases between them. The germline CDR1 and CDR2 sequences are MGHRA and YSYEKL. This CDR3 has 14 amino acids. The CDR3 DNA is TGCGCCAGCAGCCCTTCATCGGGTGGCTACGAGCAGTACTTC. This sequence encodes CASSPSSGGYEQYF.

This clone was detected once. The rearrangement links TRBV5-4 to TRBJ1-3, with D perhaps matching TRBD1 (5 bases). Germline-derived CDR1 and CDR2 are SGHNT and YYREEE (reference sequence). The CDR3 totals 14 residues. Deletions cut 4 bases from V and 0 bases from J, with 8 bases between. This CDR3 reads CASSTGVSGNTIYF. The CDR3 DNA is TGTGCCAGCAGCACGGGGGTCTCTGGAAACACCATATATTTT.

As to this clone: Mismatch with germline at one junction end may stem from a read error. CDR3 loop: CASSLAGGSYEQYF. CDR3 bases: TGTGCCAGCAGCCTAGCGGGAGGTTCCTACGAGCAGTACTTC. The rearrangement joins TRBV7-2 to TRBJ2-7; 11 nucleotides match TRBD2. CDR1 SGHTA and CDR2 FQGNSA come from the germline V gene. The CDR3 has 14 residues.

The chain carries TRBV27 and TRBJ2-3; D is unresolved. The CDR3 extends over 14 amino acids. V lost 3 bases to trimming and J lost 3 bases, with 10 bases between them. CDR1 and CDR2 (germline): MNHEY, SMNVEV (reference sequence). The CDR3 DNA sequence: TGTGCCAGCAGTTTGACATCTCCGACAGATACGCAGTATTTT. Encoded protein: CASSLTSPTDTQYF.

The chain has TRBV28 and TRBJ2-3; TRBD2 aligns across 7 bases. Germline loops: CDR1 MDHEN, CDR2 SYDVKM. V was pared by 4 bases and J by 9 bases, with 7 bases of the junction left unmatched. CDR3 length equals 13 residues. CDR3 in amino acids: CASSSPRDYTQYF. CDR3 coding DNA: TGTGCCAGCAGTTCACCACGGGACTACACGCAGTATTTT.

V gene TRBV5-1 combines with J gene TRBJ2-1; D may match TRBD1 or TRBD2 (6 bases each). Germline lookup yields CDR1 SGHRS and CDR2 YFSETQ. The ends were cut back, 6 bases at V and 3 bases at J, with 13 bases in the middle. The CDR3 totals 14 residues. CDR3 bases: TGCGCCAGCACCATGGGGGGACACTACAATGAGCAGTTCTTC. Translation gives CASTMGGHYNEQFF.

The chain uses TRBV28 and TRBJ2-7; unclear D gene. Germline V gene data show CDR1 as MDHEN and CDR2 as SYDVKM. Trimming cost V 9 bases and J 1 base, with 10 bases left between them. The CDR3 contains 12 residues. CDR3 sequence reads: CASKTTSYEQYF. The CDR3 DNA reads TGTGCCAGTAAGACAACTTCCTACGAGCAGTACTTC.

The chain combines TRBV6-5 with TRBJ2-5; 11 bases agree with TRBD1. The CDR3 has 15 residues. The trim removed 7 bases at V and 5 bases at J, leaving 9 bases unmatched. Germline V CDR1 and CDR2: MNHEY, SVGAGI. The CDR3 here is CASIRTGGFGETQYF. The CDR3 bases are TGTGCCAGCATACGGACAGGGGGCTTTGGGGAGACCCAGTACTTC.

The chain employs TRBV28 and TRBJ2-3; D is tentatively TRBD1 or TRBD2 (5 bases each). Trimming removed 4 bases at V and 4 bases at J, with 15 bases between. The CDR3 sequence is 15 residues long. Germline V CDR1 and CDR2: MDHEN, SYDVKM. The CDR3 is CASSSTQVRADTQYF. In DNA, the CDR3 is TGTGCCAGCAGTTCAACACAGGTGAGGGCAGATACGCAGTATTTT.

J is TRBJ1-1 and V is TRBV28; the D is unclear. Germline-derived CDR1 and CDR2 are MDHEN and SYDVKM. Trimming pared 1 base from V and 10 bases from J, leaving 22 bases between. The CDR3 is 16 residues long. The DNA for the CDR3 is TGTGCCAGCAGTTTATCAGCGAACGTGGGGAGGATCGGAGCTTTCTTT. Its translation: CASSLSANVGRIGAFF.

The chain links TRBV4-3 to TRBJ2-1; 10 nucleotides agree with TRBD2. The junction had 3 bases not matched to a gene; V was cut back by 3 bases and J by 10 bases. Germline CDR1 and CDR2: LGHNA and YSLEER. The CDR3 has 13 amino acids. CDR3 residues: CASSHPTSGEQFF. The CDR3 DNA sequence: TGCGCCAGCAGCCATCCGACTAGCGGGGAGCAGTTCTTC.

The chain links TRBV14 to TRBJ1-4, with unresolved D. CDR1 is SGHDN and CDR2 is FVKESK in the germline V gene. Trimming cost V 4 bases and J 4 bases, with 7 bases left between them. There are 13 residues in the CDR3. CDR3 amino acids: CASSRTFNEKLFF. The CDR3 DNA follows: TGTGCCAGCAGCCGAACTTTTAATGAAAAACTGTTTTTT.

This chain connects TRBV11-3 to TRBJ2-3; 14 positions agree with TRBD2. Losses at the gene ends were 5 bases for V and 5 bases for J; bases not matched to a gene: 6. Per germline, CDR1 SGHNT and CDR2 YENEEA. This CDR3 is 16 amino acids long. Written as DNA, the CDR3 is TGTGCCAGCAGCCCCCGACTAGCGGGAGGGATAGATACGCAGTATTTT. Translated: CASSPRLAGGIDTQYF.

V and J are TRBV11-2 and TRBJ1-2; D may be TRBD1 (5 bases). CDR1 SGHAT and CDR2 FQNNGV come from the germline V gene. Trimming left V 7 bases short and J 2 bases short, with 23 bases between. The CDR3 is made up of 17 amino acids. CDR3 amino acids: CASTKGATGNSNYGYTF. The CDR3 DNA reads TGTGCCAGCACCAAAGGGGCAACCGGGAACTCCAACTATGGCTACACCTTC.

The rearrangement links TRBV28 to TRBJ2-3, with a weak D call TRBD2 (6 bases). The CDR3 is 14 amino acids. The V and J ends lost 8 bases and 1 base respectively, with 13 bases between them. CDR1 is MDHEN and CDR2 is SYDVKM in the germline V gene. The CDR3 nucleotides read TGTGCCAGCTTCTTGGGAGGCCGCACAGATACGCAGTATTTT. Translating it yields CASFLGGRTDTQYF.

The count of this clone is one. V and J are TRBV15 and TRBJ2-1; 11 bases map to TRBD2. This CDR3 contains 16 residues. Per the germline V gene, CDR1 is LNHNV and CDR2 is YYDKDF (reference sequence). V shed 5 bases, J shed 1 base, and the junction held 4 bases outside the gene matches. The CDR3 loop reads CATSARTSGSYNEQFF. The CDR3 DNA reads TGTGCCACCAGCGCTCGGACTAGCGGGTCCTACAATGAGCAGTTCTTC.

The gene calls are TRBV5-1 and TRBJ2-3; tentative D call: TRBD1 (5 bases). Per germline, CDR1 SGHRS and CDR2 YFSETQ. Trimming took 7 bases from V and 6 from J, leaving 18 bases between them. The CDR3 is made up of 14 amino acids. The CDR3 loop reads CASGAGSGTDTQYF. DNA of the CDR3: TGCGCCAGCGGGGCAGGGTCGGGTACTGATACGCAGTATTTT.

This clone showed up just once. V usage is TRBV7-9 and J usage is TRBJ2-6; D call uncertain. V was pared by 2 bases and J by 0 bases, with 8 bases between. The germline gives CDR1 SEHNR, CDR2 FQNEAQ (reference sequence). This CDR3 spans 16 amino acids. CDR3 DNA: TGTGCCAGCAGCTTATTTTCAGGCTCTGGGGCCAACGTCCTGACTTTC. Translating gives CASSLFSGSGANVLTF.

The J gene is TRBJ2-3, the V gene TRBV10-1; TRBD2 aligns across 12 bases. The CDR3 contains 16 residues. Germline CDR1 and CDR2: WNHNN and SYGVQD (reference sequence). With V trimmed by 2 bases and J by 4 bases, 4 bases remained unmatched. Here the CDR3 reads CASSEASGGVADTQYF. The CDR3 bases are TGCGCCAGCAGTGAGGCTAGCGGGGGGGTCGCAGATACGCAGTATTTT.

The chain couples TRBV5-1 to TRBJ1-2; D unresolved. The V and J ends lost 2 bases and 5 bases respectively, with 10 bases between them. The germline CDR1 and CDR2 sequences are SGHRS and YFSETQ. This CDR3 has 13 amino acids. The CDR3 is CASSFDRPYGYTF. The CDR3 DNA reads TGCGCCAGCAGCTTCGACCGCCCTTATGGCTACACCTTC.

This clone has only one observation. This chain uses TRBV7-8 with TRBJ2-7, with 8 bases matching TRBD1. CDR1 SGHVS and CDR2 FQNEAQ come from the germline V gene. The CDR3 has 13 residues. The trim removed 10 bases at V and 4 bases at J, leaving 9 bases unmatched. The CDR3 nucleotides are TGTGCCACTGCACAGGGGGTCTTGTACGAGCAGTACTTC. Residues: CATAQGVLYEQYF. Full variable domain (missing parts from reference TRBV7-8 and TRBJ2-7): GAGVSQSPRYKVAKRGQDVALRCDPISGHVSLFWYQQALGQGPEFLTYFQNEAQLDKSGLPSDRFFAERPEGSVSTLKIQRTQQEDSAVYLCATAQGVLYEQYFGPGTRLTVT.